This T cell receptor beta chain was recorded in a study of CD8 T cells in Susac syndrome. The multiple sclerosis controls were treatment-naive patients with relapsing-remitting disease that was stable or active. CDR3 length: 13 amino acids. Trimming pared 7 bases from V and 1 base from J, leaving 8 bases between. RNA amounts of roughly 0.5 to 1 ug underwent reverse transcription with random hexamers. TCRdb reprocessed the immunoSEQ multiplex PCR reads with MiXCR, giving one entry per CDR3 protein. The table records 300,000 or so distinct CDR3 sequences, around 92% of them present only once. The receptor's source is a human donor with multiple sclerosis. This sequence joins TRBV12-3 or TRBV12-4 and TRBJ2-1; D is uncertain. The sample was CD4+ T cells from PBMCs. The CDR3 DNA reads TGTGCCAGCATGATGGGGTCCTACAATGAGCAGTTCTTC. Encoded protein: CASMMGSYNEQFF.